This T cell receptor beta chain comes out of a study of blood T cell repertoires in COVID-19. The overall study: Sites in the United States, Italy and Spain provided acute and convalescent COVID-19 samples.

The V gene lost 1 base and the J gene lost 5 bases, with 12 bases spanning the gap. The CDR3 totals 15 residues. From germline, CDR1 is LGHDT and CDR2 YNNKEL (reference sequence). Clones were read by immunoSEQ multiplex PCR, and TCRdb kept only the in-frame ones, dropping some. In the table there are more than 300,000 clones, around 90% of which are singletons. The sequencing input was PBMCs or T cells enriched from blood (not recorded which). The chain couples TRBV3-1 (or the pseudogene TRBV3-2) to TRBJ2-1; D uncertain. The receptor was derived from a woman younger than 30 who had recovered from COVID-19. CDR3 nucleotides: TGTGCCAGCAGCCAAGCTTCCCACCGGGACAATGAGCAGTTCTTC. Protein product: CASSQASHRDNEQFF.